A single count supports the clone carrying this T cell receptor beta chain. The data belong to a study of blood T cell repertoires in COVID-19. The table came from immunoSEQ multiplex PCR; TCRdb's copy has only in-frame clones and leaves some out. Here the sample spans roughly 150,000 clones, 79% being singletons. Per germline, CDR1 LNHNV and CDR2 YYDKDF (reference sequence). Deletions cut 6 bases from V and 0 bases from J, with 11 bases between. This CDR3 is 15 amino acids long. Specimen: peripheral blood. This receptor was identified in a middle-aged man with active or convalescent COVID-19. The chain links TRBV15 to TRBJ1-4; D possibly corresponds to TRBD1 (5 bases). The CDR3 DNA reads TGTGCCACCAGGAGACCAGGGTCAACTAATGAAAAACTGTTTTTT. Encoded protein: CATRRPGSTNEKLFF.